One TCR beta chain is described in this entry. No antigen is known for it. The sorted conventional CD4+ T cells were CD25-low and CD127-high, with genomic DNA sequenced. The data derive from a study of regulatory and conventional T cells in RAG deficiency. Points from the study as a whole: Patient subsets had shorter CDR3s; Omenn Treg-Tconv overlap exceeded 85%.

Here immunoSEQ multiplex PCR was the method, and the copy in TCRdb shows in-frame clones only, minus some. In the table there are about 12,000 clones, 90% to 95% of which are singletons. The V gene lost 3 bases and the J gene lost 0 bases, with 5 bases spanning the gap. The CDR3 extends over 13 amino acids. Per the germline V gene, CDR1 is SGHDT and CDR2 is YYEEEE. The sample was also linked to a second study, of regulatory T cells. Turning to that study: Primers: 52 TRBV forward and 13 TRBJ reverse. Patient repertoires had restricted TRB V-J pairs and skewed V and J usage, most in Tregs.

The rearrangement links TRBV5-6 to TRBJ2-3; unclear D gene. The origin of this receptor is a human donor in good health. The sequenced material came from CD4+ effector T cells sorted from blood. CDR3 region: CASSSSSTDTQYF. For the CDR3, the DNA is TGTGCCAGCAGCTCTTCAAGCACAGATACGCAGTATTTT.